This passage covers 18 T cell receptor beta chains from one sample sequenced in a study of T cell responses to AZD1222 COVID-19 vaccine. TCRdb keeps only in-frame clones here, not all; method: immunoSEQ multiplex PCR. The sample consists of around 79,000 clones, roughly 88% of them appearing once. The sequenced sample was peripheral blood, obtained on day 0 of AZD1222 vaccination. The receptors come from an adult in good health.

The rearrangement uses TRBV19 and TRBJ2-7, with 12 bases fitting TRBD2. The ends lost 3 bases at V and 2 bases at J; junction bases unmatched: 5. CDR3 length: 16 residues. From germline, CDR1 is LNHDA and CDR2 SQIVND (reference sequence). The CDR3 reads CASSMSLAGGAYEQYF. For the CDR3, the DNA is TGTGCCAGTAGTATGTCACTAGCGGGAGGTGCCTACGAGCAGTACTTC. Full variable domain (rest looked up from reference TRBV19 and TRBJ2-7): DGGITQSPKYLFRKEGQNVTLSCEQNLNHDAMYWYRQDPGQGLRLIYYSQIVNDFQKGDIAEGYSVSREKKESFPLTVTSAQKNPTAFYLCASSMSLAGGAYEQYFGPGTRLTVT.

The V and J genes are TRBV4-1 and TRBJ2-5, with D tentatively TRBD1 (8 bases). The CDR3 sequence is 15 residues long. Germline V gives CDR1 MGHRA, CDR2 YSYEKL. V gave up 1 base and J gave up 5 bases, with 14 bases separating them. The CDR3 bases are TGCGCCAGCAGCCAAGGGACAGGGAGGGGTGAGACCCAGTACTTC. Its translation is CASSQGTGRGETQYF.

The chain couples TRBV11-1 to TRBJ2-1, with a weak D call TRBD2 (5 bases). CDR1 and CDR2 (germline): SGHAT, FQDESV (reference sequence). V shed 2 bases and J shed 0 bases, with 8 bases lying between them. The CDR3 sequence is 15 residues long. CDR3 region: CASSLSRGSYNEQFF. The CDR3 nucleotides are TGTGCCAGCAGCTTATCCCGGGGCTCCTACAATGAGCAGTTCTTC.

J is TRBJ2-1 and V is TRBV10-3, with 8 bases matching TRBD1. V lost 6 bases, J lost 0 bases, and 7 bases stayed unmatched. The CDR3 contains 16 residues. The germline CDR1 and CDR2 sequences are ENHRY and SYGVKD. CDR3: CAIRRQGQSSYNEQFF. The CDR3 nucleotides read TGTGCCATCAGGCGACAGGGGCAATCCTCCTACAATGAGCAGTTCTTC.

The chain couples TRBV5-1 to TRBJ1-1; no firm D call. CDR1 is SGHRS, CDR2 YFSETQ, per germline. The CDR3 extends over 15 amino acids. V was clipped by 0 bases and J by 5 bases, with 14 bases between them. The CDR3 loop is CASSLEGRPLTEAFF. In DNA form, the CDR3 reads TGCGCCAGCAGCTTGGAGGGCAGGCCCCTAACTGAAGCTTTCTTT.

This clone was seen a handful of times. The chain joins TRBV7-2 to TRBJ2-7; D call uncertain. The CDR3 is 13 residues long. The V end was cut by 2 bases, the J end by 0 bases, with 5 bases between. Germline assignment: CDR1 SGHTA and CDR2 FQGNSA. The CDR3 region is CASSLSGSYEQYF. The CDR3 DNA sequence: TGTGCCAGCAGCTTATCTGGCTCCTACGAGCAGTACTTC.

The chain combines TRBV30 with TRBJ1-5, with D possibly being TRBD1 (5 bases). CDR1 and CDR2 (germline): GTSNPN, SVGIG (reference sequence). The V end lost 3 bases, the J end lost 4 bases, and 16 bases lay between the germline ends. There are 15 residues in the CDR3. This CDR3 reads CAWSEGTVFNQPQHF. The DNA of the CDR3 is TGTGCCTGGAGCGAGGGGACGGTATTTAATCAGCCCCAGCATTTT. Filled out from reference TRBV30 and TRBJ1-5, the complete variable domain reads SQTIHQWPATLVQPVGSPLSLECTVEGTSNPNLYWYRQAAGRGLQLLFYSVGIGQISSEVPQNLSASRPQDRQFILSSKKLLLSDSGFYLCAWSEGTVFNQPQHFGDGTRLSIL.

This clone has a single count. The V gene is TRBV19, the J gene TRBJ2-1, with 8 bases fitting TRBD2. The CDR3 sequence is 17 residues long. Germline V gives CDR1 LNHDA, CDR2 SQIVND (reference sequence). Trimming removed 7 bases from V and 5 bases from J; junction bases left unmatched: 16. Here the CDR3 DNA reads TGTGCCAGTACTATTAGGGGAAGCGGGAGTCTAAACAATGAGCAGTTCTTC. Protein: CASTIRGSGSLNNEQFF.

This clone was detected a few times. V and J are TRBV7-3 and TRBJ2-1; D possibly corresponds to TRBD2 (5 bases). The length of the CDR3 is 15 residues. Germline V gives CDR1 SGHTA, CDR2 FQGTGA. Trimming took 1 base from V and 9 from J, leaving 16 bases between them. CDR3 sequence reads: CASSLKGGSESEQFF. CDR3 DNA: TGTGCCAGCAGCTTAAAAGGTGGTAGCGAGAGTGAGCAGTTCTTC.

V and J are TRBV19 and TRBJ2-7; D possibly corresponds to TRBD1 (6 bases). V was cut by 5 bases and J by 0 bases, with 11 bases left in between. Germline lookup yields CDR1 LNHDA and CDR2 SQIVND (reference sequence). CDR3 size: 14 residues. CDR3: CASSSRTDSYEQYF. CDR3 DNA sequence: TGTGCCAGTAGTTCCAGGACAGACTCCTACGAGCAGTACTTC.

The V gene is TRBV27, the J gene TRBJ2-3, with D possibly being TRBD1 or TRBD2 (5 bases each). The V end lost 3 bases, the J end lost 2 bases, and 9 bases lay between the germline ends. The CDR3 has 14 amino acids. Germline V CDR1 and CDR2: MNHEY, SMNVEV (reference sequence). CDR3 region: CASSLGTYTDTQYF. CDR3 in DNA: TGTGCCAGCAGTTTGGGGACCTACACAGATACGCAGTATTTT.

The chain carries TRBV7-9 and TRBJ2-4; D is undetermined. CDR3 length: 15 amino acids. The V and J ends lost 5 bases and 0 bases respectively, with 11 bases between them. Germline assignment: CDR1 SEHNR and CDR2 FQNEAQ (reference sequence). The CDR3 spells CASSLSETAKNIQYF. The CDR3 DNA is TGTGCCAGCAGCCTATCAGAGACAGCCAAAAACATTCAGTACTTC.

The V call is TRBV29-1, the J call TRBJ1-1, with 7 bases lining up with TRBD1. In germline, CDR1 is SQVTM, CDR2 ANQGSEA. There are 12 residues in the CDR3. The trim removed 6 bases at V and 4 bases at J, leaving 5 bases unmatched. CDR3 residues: CSVLRGATEAFF. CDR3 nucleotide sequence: TGCAGCGTCCTCAGGGGGGCCACTGAAGCTTTCTTT.

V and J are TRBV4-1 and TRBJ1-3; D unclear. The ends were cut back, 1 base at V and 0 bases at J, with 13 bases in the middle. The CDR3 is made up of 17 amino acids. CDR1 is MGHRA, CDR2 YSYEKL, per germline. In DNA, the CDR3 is TGCGCCAGCAGCCAAGGCACCCAACAGAGCTCTGGAAACACCATATATTTT. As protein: CASSQGTQQSSGNTIYF.

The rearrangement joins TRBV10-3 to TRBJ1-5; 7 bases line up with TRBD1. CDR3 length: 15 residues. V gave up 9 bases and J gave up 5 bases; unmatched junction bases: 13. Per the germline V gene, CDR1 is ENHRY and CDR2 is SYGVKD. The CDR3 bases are TGTGCCATAGCGGGGGAGGGGGCGAGAGATCAGCCCCAGCATTTT. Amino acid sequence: CAIAGEGARDQPQHF.

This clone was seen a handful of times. This CDR3 reads CAWSARGWDSRSYNSPLHF. The CDR3 DNA reads TGTGCCTGGAGTGCCAGGGGTTGGGACAGCCGCTCCTATAATTCACCCCTCCACTTT. J is TRBJ1-6 and V is TRBV30, with 7 bases lining up with TRBD1. Trimming cost V 1 base and J 0 bases; bases outside gene matches: 12. CDR3 length: 19 amino acids. The germline CDR1 and CDR2 sequences are GTSNPN and SVGIG (reference sequence). The full variable domain, in which reference TRBV30 and TRBJ1-6 provide the parts outside the CDR3, is SQTIHQWPATLVQPVGSPLSLECTVEGTSNPNLYWYRQAAGRGLQLLFYSVGIGQISSEVPQNLSASRPQDRQFILSSKKLLLSDSGFYLCAWSARGWDSRSYNSPLHFGNGTRLTVT.

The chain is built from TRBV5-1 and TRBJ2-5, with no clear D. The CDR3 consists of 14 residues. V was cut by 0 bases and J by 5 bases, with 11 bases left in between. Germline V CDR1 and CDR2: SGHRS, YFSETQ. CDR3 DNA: TGCGCCAGCAGCTTGGGTAATTCGATTGAGACCCAGTACTTC. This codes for CASSLGNSIETQYF.

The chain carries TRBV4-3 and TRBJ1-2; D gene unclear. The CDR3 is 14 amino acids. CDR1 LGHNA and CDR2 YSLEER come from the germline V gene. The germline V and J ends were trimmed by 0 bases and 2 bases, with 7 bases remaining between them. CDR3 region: CASSQDEGNYGYTF. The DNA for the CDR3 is TGCGCCAGCAGCCAAGATGAAGGAAACTATGGCTACACCTTC.